The rows below give T cell receptor beta chains drawn from one sample of a study of T cells in localized non-small cell lung cancer. Assay used: immunoSEQ multiplex PCR; TCRdb lists only in-frame clones, some missing. The sample lists over 55,000 clones, 85% to 90% seen once, with over 1.5% in the top ten. Material: peripheral blood, obtained before any cancer treatment. These receptors all come from a woman aged 40-70 years with stage I lung adenocarcinoma. The conserved cysteine and the conserved F or W are not part of the CDR3 here. The size entry is marked missing in some rows and otherwise reads once, few, many or a size class.

clone size | V gene | CDR3 length | CDR3 protein
- | TRBV18 | 12 | ASSAGQLNTEAF
few | TRBV6-1 | 13 | ASSREQGGDTEAF
- | TRBV25-1 | 14 | ASSENLGPAWEKLF
- | TRBV5-5 | 12 | ASKPGQTNSPLH
- | TRBV28 | 15 | ASSFKPYSGGTDTQY
- | TRBV11-3 | 12 | ASSLGGVTDTQY
- | TRBV2 | 10 | ASSILRSEAF
- | TRBV6-1 | 11 | ASSEAGVSDAF
- | TRBV6-5 | 10 | ATLGQLSGYT
- | TRBV11-2 | 13 | ASSLDLATNTEAF
- | TRBV28 | 9 | ASSLQGRTF
- | TRBV7-8 | 10 | ASSTREETQY
- | TRBV6-1 | 9 | ASSLGGSEY
- | TRBV6-6 | 12 | ASTKTGGRTEAF
- | TRBV5-5 | 10 | ASSLQDQPQH